This T cell receptor (beta chain) was retrieved from a study of metastatic and nonmetastatic thyroid tumors. Study observations and caveats: Benign nodules reportedly had significantly lower TCR beta diversity than malignant thyroid tumors in blood and tumor.

V lost 4 bases and J lost 6, with 15 bases in between. CDR1 is GTSNPN and CDR2 is SVGIG in the germline V gene (reference sequence). The CDR3 covers 13 residues. This clone is categorized as medium-sized. Its antigen is not identified. Thyroid surgery took place with no prior treatment in any patient. With MiXCR, TCRdb called clones anew from the PCR reads. This sample has 20,000 to 25,000 clones, with around 20% found just once. J is TRBJ1-1 and V is TRBV30; no clear D gene. This sequence was found in a male donor with papillary thyroid cancer or a benign thyroid nodule (not recorded which). Some clones in this sample may be carry-over from other donors' samples. Sequencing was carried out using blood. The chain's CDR3 is CAWKAGAGPEAFF. The DNA of the CDR3 is TGTGCCTGGAAGGCGGGAGCAGGCCCTGAAGCTTTCTTT.